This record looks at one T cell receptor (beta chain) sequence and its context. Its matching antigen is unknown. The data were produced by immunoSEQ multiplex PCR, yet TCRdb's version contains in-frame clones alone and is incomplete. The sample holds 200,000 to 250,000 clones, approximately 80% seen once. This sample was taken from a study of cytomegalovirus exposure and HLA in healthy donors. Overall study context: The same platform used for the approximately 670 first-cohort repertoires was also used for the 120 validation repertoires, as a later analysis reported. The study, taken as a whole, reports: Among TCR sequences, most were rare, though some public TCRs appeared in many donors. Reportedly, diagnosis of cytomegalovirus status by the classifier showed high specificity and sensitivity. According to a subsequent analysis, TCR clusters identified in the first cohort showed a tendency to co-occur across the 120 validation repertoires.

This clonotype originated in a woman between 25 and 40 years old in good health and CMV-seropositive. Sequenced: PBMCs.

The CDR3 loop reads CASIQLAGWGEQYF. DNA for the CDR3: TGTGCCAGCATTCAACTAGCGGGATGGGGCGAGCAGTACTTC. The chain employs TRBV6-6 and TRBJ2-7; 10 bases are a match to TRBD2. V trimming: 7 bases; J trimming: 6 bases; junction bases outside the gene matches: 9. From germline, CDR1 is MNHNY and CDR2 SVGAGI (reference sequence). The CDR3 sequence is 14 residues long.